This section outlines one T cell receptor beta chain sequence together with its context. What antigen it recognizes has not been identified. One base away there is no much larger clone; base qualities are not given. The data were taken from a study of long-term antiretroviral therapy in people with HIV (dated by TCRdb to between 2021 and 2024). With regard to the full study: The earliest samples were collected approximately a decade before the 2015 WHO recommendation for immediate ART, a period when ART was typically delayed until CD4 counts fell. Whether ART initiation and durable HIV suppression were associated with changes in peripheral blood TRB repertoire composition and diversity was tested in a retrospective serial study. The cohort contributed roughly 190 cryopreserved PBMC samples from 25 to 35 adults with confirmed HIV infection, collected serially over a mean of 6 years (range 1-12). Among the 30 or so participants with HIV, fewer than twelve were female. No cross-contamination during QIAcube processing was shown when test extractions of a monoclonal T-cell line were performed alongside approximately 32 polyclonal samples. Study-wide conclusions, independent of this receptor: Because pre-ART samples had limited cell numbers, unsorted PBMC were profiled rather than sorted CD4+ and CD8+ T cells. Starting ART was linked to a significant rise in TRB diversity, yet even after long-term ART the diversity remained significantly lower than in transplant donor controls. Samples dated from the mid-2000s to the late 2010s, and the ART regimens used may be less effective than current ones. At every time point, the repertoire was dominated by expanded TRB clones first identified before ART initiation, although this dominance fluctuated and, in many PLHIV, declined after ART. Since PBMC availability was limited, sequencing covered only the TCR beta chain, with no alpha chain pairing. Narrower CDR3 length ranges were observed in HIV repertoires than in controls, and an antigen-experienced repertoire with only a slight naive shift after ART was suggested by the network structure. Inferences about post-ART repertoire changes were limited because no data were available on ART adherence, viral resistance or therapy changes.

Inclusion was restricted to participants for whom at least one PBMC sample before ART initiation and at least two post-ART samples were available. All participants with HIV were treated in the United States of America. Cryopreserved samples of about 1-11 million PBMC were thawed and washed before DNA extraction. At the time of the earliest PBMC sample, participants with HIV were aged between about 23 and 55 years. PBMC samples from each participant spanned 1-4 timepoints before ART initiation and 2-8 timepoints after ART initiation, with a median of 7 samples. Serial HIV viral load, CD4+ T-cell count, ART history and demographic data were obtained for every participant. Genomic DNA was extracted from unsorted PBMC with a Qiagen kit on a QIAcube, processed in batches of 12 samples. Sequencing of the TRB variable region was done with the immunoSEQ hsTCRB v3.0 assay at survey level resolution. The targeted TRB sequencing depth was roughly 40,000-55,000 T-cell genomes per sample. TRB libraries were pooled and sequenced on an Illumina MiSeq using a v3 150-cycle kit. Under the source paper's analysis protocol: Repertoire analysis ran in R within a reproducible Nextflow workflow covering QC, data transformation and analysis. Custom analyses were implemented in LymphoSeq2, an R package for AIRR-Seq data exploration. A few samples yielding fewer than 5000 total TRB sequences were excluded, leaving more than 150 analyzed HIV repertoires. Among the approximately 190 HIV repertoires that were kept, roughly 59 were collected before ART initiation and 120 to 140 were collected after ART initiation. Repertoires were downsampled to 5000 TRB nucleotide sequences, and summary statistics were averaged over 100 downsampling iterations. The analysis kept only TRB sequences whose CDR3 regions were at least seven amino acids long. Two measures captured diversity: a Shannon entropy-derived clonality score and the Gini coefficient. In the repertoire networks, any two of the top 5000 CDR3 amino acid sequences were connected whenever the two sequences differed by an edit distance of one. Antigen specificity groups and MHC restriction were predicted for TRB CDR3 amino acid sequences with GLIPH2. CDR3 amino acid sequences were matched against VDJdb and McPAS-TCR to flag known CMV, EBV, HIV or tissue antigen associations. Pre-ART, post-ART and control groups were compared with Wilcoxon signed-rank tests and Holm-Bonferroni correction. TCRdb took over this immuneACCESS table, retaining in-frame rearrangements with V and J assigned. Such tables are incomplete; in checked studies, under half of the missing clones stem from an unresolved V gene, and the remainder is unexplained. V, J and clone size are taken as reported in that table, and D and trimming were inferred from the DNA itself. Recorded for this sample are around 20,000 clones; approximately 80% of them occurred a single time. Around 19% of the sample is in the top ten clones.

Taken from cysteine to phenylalanine, the CDR3 has 15 residues. The read is trimmed to its CDR3 DNA, 45 bases read in frame from base 1. The germline V gene yields SQVTM for CDR1 and ANQGSEA for CDR2. Between the V and J ends, shortened by 0 bases and 5 bases respectively, the junction contains 16 bases. This specimen was unsorted PBMCs, taken 0.6 years after starting antiretroviral therapy. The sequence was obtained from a woman in her late teens or twenties with HIV. The chain joins TRBV29-1 to TRBJ1-2; TRBD1 is a possible D gene, resting on 5 matching bases. The base sequence is TGCAGCGTTGAAGATAGGGTCAGGGTGATATATGGCTACACCTTC. Translated, this is CSVEDRVRVIYGYTF.